The 30 T cell receptor beta chains reported below all come from one sample, sequenced in a study of blood T cell repertoires in COVID-19. Sequencing used immunoSEQ multiplex PCR; TCRdb keeps in-frame clones, though not all of them. The sample consists of tens of thousands of clones, around 90% of them appearing once. Sequencing used peripheral blood. The receptors were gathered from a woman of 80 years or more with acute or convalescent COVID-19.

This chain joins TRBV5-1 and TRBJ2-6; D might be TRBD1 (5 bases). From germline, CDR1 is SGHRS and CDR2 YFSETQ. The CDR3 is made up of 15 amino acids. Trimming removed 5 bases from V and 0 bases from J, with 9 bases in between. This CDR3 is CASRQVISGANVLTF. DNA of the CDR3: TGCGCCAGCAGACAGGTGATCTCTGGGGCCAACGTCCTGACTTTC.

This clone was counted once. The V call is TRBV3-1 (or the pseudogene TRBV3-2), the J call TRBJ1-4; D uncertain. The CDR3 runs to 14 residues. Trimming removed 2 bases from V and 8 bases from J, with 12 bases in between. CDR1 is LGHDT and CDR2 is YNNKEL in the germline V gene (reference sequence). The CDR3 here is CASSQREVREKLFF. The CDR3 DNA sequence: TGTGCCAGCAGCCAAAGGGAGGTGAGGGAAAAACTGTTTTTT.

V is TRBV12-3 or TRBV12-4 and J is TRBJ1-6; D is uncertain. Between the trimmed V and J ends, which lost 2 bases and 12 bases, there was a span of 11 bases. The CDR3 consists of 13 residues. CDR3 DNA sequence: TGTGCCAGCAGTTTATACCCACAAGAACCCCTCCACTTT. Translating it yields CASSLYPQEPLHF.

The CDR3 here is CAIRKYRDGYTF. The CDR3 nucleotides read TGTGCCATCAGGAAATACAGGGACGGCTACACCTTC. J is TRBJ1-2 and V is TRBV10-3; maybe TRBD1 (6 bases). Germline lookup yields CDR1 ENHRY and CDR2 SYGVKD. The CDR3 has 12 residues. V gave up 6 bases and J gave up 8 bases, with 13 bases separating them.

This clone showed up just a few times. This chain joins TRBV27 and TRBJ2-2; tentatively, D is TRBD2 (6 bases). Germline V gene lookup returns CDR1 MNHEY and CDR2 SMNVEV (reference sequence). The CDR3 has 14 amino acids. The V and J ends lost 6 bases and 7 bases respectively, with 15 bases between them. CDR3 in amino acids: CASRSGEARGELFF. CDR3 DNA sequence: TGTGCCAGCAGGTCGGGGGAAGCTCGCGGGGAGCTGTTTTTT.

V and J are TRBV7-9 and TRBJ2-1; D remains unclear. Germline loops: CDR1 SEHNR, CDR2 FQNEAQ (reference sequence). CDR3 size: 15 residues. Trimming shortened V by 3 bases and J by 0 bases, and 9 bases separated the two germline ends. CDR3 loop: CASSFLRSSYNEQFF. The CDR3 region has the DNA TGTGCCAGCAGCTTCCTAAGGAGCTCCTACAATGAGCAGTTCTTC.

J is TRBJ2-1 and V is TRBV5-6; TRBD2 matches at 10 bases. V lost 2 bases and J lost 4; bases outside the gene matches: 6. This CDR3 has 16 amino acids. Germline CDR1 reads SGHDT; CDR2 reads YYEEEE. The CDR3 DNA sequence: TGTGCCAGCAGCTTTAGCAGGACTAGCGGTTACAATGAGCAGTTCTTC. This encodes CASSFSRTSGYNEQFF.

The V gene is TRBV11-2, the J gene TRBJ1-1, with D uncertain. Per the germline V gene, CDR1 is SGHAT and CDR2 is FQNNGV. V lost 1 base and J lost 1, with 4 bases in between. The CDR3 runs 13 residues. The CDR3 is CASSLARNTEAFF. The CDR3 DNA follows: TGTGCCAGCAGCTTAGCCAGGAACACTGAAGCTTTCTTT.

The V and J genes are TRBV7-6 and TRBJ1-5; D ambiguous. This CDR3 contains 15 residues. The V end lost 0 bases, the J end lost 5 bases, and 11 bases lay between the germline ends. The germline gives CDR1 SGHVS, CDR2 FNYEAQ. The CDR3 region is CASSLAPTVDQPQHF. As DNA, the CDR3 is TGTGCCAGCAGCTTAGCTCCCACGGTGGATCAGCCCCAGCATTTT.

In nucleotides, the CDR3 is TGTGCCAGTAGTATGAGGGAGAACACTGAAGCTTTCTTT. Translated, it gives CASSMRENTEAFF. The chain recombines TRBV19 with TRBJ1-1; no reliable D call. This CDR3 comprises 13 residues. In germline, CDR1 is LNHDA, CDR2 SQIVND (reference sequence). Trimming removed 3 bases at V and 1 base at J, with 6 bases between.

The rearrangement links TRBV28 to TRBJ1-2, with 8 bases fitting TRBD1. The V and J ends lost 6 bases and 10 bases, in that order; junction bases with no gene match: 10. The CDR3 totals 13 residues. Per germline, CDR1 MDHEN and CDR2 SYDVKM. The chain's CDR3 is CASRFSDRAPYTF. DNA of the CDR3: TGTGCCAGCAGATTCTCGGACAGGGCCCCCTACACCTTC.

This chain uses TRBV29-1 with TRBJ2-2; 11 bases are shared with TRBD1. V shed 0 bases and J 2 bases; nucleotides not matched to a gene: 2. CDR3 length: 16 residues. Per germline, CDR1 SQVTM and CDR2 ANQGSEA. CDR3 DNA: TGCAGCGTTGAAGAAGGGACAGGGGGTAACACCGGGGAGCTGTTTTTT. It yields the protein CSVEEGTGGNTGELFF.

The chain couples TRBV3-1 (or the pseudogene TRBV3-2) to TRBJ2-7, with TRBD1 identical over 10 bases. Losses at the gene ends were 8 bases for V and 0 bases for J; bases not matched to a gene: 13. Looked up from germline, CDR1 is LGHDT and CDR2 is YNNKEL (reference sequence). This CDR3 has 17 amino acids. Here the CDR3 reads CASSPGQGPWASYEQYF. The DNA of the CDR3 is TGTGCCAGCTCCCCGGGACAGGGGCCATGGGCCTCCTACGAGCAGTACTTC.

The V gene is TRBV6-2 or TRBV6-3, the J gene TRBJ1-6; D is undetermined. The CDR3 totals 12 residues. Trimming removed 2 bases at V and 11 bases at J, with 7 bases between. CDR1 and CDR2 (germline): MNHEY, SVGEGT. The CDR3 nucleotides read TGTGCCAGCAGTTACGCAGGAACACCCCTCCACTTT. Translated: CASSYAGTPLHF.

The chain combines TRBV3-1 (or the pseudogene TRBV3-2) with TRBJ2-1; weak D call: TRBD2 (6 bases). Between the trimmed V and J ends, which lost 3 bases and 6 bases, there was a span of 15 bases. This CDR3 is built from 15 residues. CDR1 is LGHDT and CDR2 is YNNKEL in the germline V gene (reference sequence). The CDR3 bases are TGTGCCAGCAGCCATAGGGTAGCGGTTGTCAATGAGCAGTTCTTC. Residues: CASSHRVAVVNEQFF.

The chain carries TRBV6-2 or TRBV6-3 and TRBJ2-1, with D hard to call. The CDR3 sequence is 12 residues long. Trimming left V 5 bases short and J 8 bases short, with 10 bases between. Germline CDR1 MNHEY, CDR2 SVGEGT. The CDR3 region is CASSPYGDEQFF. The CDR3 DNA reads TGTGCCAGCAGTCCCTATGGAGATGAGCAGTTCTTC.

This chain joins TRBV19 and TRBJ1-2; D is ambiguous. This CDR3 is 13 amino acids long. The germline V gene has CDR1 LNHDA and CDR2 SQIVND (reference sequence). The V and J ends lost 1 base and 6 bases respectively, with 9 bases between them. The CDR3 bases are TGTGCCAGTAGTATAGTTCAGGAACATGGCTACACCTTC. Its translation: CASSIVQEHGYTF.

CDR3 protein: CATSGAGTGYTGELFF. CDR3 bases: TGTGCCACCAGTGGTGCCGGGACAGGGTACACCGGGGAGCTGTTTTTT. The chain links TRBV24-1 to TRBJ2-2; 9 bases are a match to TRBD1. V dropped 5 bases and J dropped 3; count of bases not matched to a gene: 6. In germline, CDR1 is KGHDR, CDR2 SFDVKD. The CDR3 sequence is 16 residues long.

CDR3 residues: CAWAPGGAKTQYF. CDR3 DNA sequence: TGTGCCTGGGCACCCGGGGGGGCAAAGACCCAGTACTTC. The chain is built from TRBV30 and TRBJ2-5; 8 bases align to TRBD2. The CDR3 spans 13 residues. Germline CDR1 is GTSNPN and CDR2 is SVGIG (reference sequence). The V gene end was trimmed by 5 bases and the J gene end by 6 bases; junction bases not matched to a gene: 8.

The chain carries TRBV15 and TRBJ1-1, with a weak D call TRBD1 (5 bases). Trimming cost V 3 bases and J 8 bases, with 13 bases left between them. The CDR3 contains 13 residues. In germline, CDR1 is LNHNV, CDR2 YYDKDF (reference sequence). For the CDR3, the DNA is TGTGCCACCAGCAGCCCTGGGGGGTCAGAAGCTTTCTTT. Amino acids: CATSSPGGSEAFF.

The V call is TRBV7-2, the J call TRBJ2-2; the match to TRBD1 covers 10 bases. CDR3 length equals 15 residues. The V and J ends lost 2 bases and 6 bases, in that order; junction bases with no gene match: 3. The germline V gene encodes CDR1 SGHTA and CDR2 FQGNSA. CDR3 residues: CASSLLGQGAGELFF. CDR3 in DNA: TGTGCCAGCAGCTTATTAGGACAGGGGGCCGGGGAGCTGTTTTTT.

The CDR3 is CASSRANEQFF. CDR3 nucleotide sequence: TGCGCCAGCAGCCGCGCTAATGAGCAGTTCTTC. V gene TRBV5-1 combines with J gene TRBJ2-1; D unresolved. The CDR3 contains 11 residues. Trimming took off 4 bases at V and 7 bases at J, with 6 bases between the two ends. The germline V gene encodes CDR1 SGHRS and CDR2 YFSETQ.

The CDR3 sequence: CATSREGTGGEKLFF. In DNA, the CDR3 is TGTGCCACCAGCAGAGAGGGGACAGGGGGGGAAAAACTGTTTTTT. The rearrangement uses TRBV15 and TRBJ1-4, with 11 nucleotides matching TRBD1. Germline CDR1 and CDR2: LNHNV and YYDKDF (reference sequence). V lost 0 bases, J lost 8 bases, and 2 bases stayed unmatched. The CDR3 is made up of 15 amino acids.

The chain joins TRBV5-1 to TRBJ1-6; unclear D gene. Looked up from germline, CDR1 is SGHRS and CDR2 is YFSETQ. The CDR3 is 14 residues long. The germline V and J ends were trimmed by 4 bases and 6 bases, with 11 bases remaining between them. The CDR3 DNA sequence: TGCGCCAGCAGCCAATTACCCGGTAATTCACCCCTCCACTTT. Residues: CASSQLPGNSPLHF.

CDR3 sequence: CASSLLAGLQNTGELFF. The CDR3 DNA reads as TGTGCCAGCAGCTTGCTAGCGGGACTCCAGAACACCGGGGAGCTGTTTTTT. The chain has TRBV7-6 and TRBJ2-2, with 9 bases fitting TRBD2. Germline CDR1 reads SGHVS; CDR2 reads FNYEAQ. Unmatched junction bases numbered 6, after V lost 3 bases and J lost 1 base. The CDR3 spans 17 residues.

This rearrangement joins TRBV4-3 to TRBJ2-7; 12 nucleotides agree with TRBD2. This CDR3 is built from 15 residues. With 0 bases clipped from V and 4 bases from J, the junction kept 1 base outside the gene matches. Germline CDR1 LGHNA, CDR2 YSLEER. The CDR3 here is CASSQEGLAGYEQYF. CDR3 bases: TGCGCCAGCAGCCAAGAGGGACTAGCGGGTTACGAGCAGTACTTC.

The V and J genes are TRBV7-2 and TRBJ2-7, with 10 bases fitting TRBD2. Germline CDR1 and CDR2: SGHTA and FQGNSA. The CDR3 has 15 residues. Trimming removed 5 bases from V and 1 base from J; junction bases left unmatched: 5. The CDR3 DNA reads as TGTGCCAGCAGCACGGGACTAGCGATGTCCTACGAGCAGTACTTC. It encodes CASSTGLAMSYEQYF.

V is TRBV7-2 and J is TRBJ1-1; D uncertain. The V gene lost 1 base and the J gene lost 5 bases, with 5 bases spanning the gap. This CDR3 is 12 amino acids long. Germline CDR1 reads SGHTA; CDR2 reads FQGNSA. The CDR3 here is CASSLDGTEAFF. For the CDR3, the DNA is TGTGCCAGCAGCTTAGACGGGACTGAAGCTTTCTTT.

The sample holds a few counts of this clone. The chain uses TRBV3-1 (or the pseudogene TRBV3-2) and TRBJ2-1; 15 bases match TRBD2. The CDR3 contains 15 residues. V dropped 4 bases and J dropped 8; count of bases not matched to a gene: 3. CDR1 is LGHDT, CDR2 YNNKEL, per germline (reference sequence). The CDR3 DNA reads as TGTGCCAGCAGCCTGGGACTAGCGGGGGGCTATGAGCAGTTCTTC. Translation gives CASSLGLAGGYEQFF.

The chain recombines TRBV6-5 with TRBJ1-1; D may be TRBD1 (6 bases). The CDR3 runs 14 residues. Trimming took 7 bases from V and 5 from J, leaving 17 bases between them. Germline CDR1 is MNHEY and CDR2 is SVGAGI. CDR3: CASIKIRGLTEAFF. As DNA, the CDR3 is TGTGCCAGCATAAAAATCAGGGGATTGACTGAAGCTTTCTTT.